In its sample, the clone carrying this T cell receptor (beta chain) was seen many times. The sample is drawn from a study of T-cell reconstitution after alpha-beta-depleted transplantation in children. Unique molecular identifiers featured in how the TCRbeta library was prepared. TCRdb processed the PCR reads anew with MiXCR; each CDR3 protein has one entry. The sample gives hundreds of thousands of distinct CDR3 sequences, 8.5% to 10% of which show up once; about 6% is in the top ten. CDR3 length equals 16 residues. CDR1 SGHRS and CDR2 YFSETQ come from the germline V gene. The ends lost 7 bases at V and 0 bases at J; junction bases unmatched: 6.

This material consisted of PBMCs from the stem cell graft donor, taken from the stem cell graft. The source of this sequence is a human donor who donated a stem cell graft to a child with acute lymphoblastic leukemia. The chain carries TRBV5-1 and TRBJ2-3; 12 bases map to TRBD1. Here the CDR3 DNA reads TGCGCCAGCCTGCGGGACAGGGGGCCTAGCACAGATACGCAGTATTTT. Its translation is CASLRDRGPSTDTQYF.